Presented here are 30 T cell receptor beta chains from one specimen sequenced in a study of vaccination and CD4 T cells after COVID-19. An Oncomine TCR Beta short-read assay was used to sequence the DNA from cultured CD4+ T cells. TCRdb reprocessed the PCR reads via MiXCR and lists one record per CDR3 protein. The table records 20,000 to 25,000 distinct CDR3 sequences, around 43% of them present only once. Treatment here: roughly 11-day PBMC culture with coronavirus spike peptide pools or control peptides (ViraFEST assay). These receptors have no identified antigens. What was sequenced was CD4+ T cells from blood, cultured in vitro. These receptors were collected from a human donor who had recovered from COVID-19.

This clonotype was counted between two and nine times. The chain carries TRBV5-4 and TRBJ2-1, with 7 positions matching TRBD1. This CDR3 has 14 amino acids. J was trimmed by 6 bases and V by 4 bases; bases with no gene match: 7. Germline V gene sequence: CDR1 SGHNT, CDR2 YYREEE (reference sequence). The CDR3 DNA is TGTGCCAGCAGCGGGTCGGGACAGATCAATGAGCAGTTCTTC. Its protein product is CASSGSGQINEQFF.

This clonotype has only a few counts. The J gene is TRBJ1-2, the V gene TRBV15; D is undetermined. The germline V and J ends were trimmed by 3 bases and 3 bases, with 5 bases remaining between them. Germline V gene sequence: CDR1 LNHNV, CDR2 YYDKDF (reference sequence). This CDR3 is 12 amino acids long. CDR3: CATSRDDYGYTF. CDR3 bases: TGTGCCACCAGCAGGGATGACTATGGCTACACCTTC.

In this sample, this clonotype turned up a few times. The chain couples TRBV25-1 to TRBJ2-3, with D possibly being TRBD2 (7 bases). V lost 4 bases and J 1 base, leaving 18 bases between the germline ends. This CDR3 region has 17 residues. Per the germline V gene, CDR1 is MGHDK and CDR2 is SYGVNS. The CDR3 DNA sequence: TGTGCCAGCAGTGCACAAAAGGGGGGGCCCGGCACAGATACGCAGTATTTT. It codes for CASSAQKGGPGTDTQYF.

The rearrangement links TRBV6-2 or TRBV6-3 to TRBJ2-7, with a weak D call TRBD2 (7 bases). V was shortened by 2 bases and J by 9 bases, with 20 bases between the two germline ends. The CDR3 sequence is 15 residues long. CDR1 and CDR2 from the germline V gene are MNHEY and SVGEGT. The CDR3 spells CASSYVGGLLERQYF. The CDR3 DNA is TGTGCCAGCAGTTACGTCGGGGGGCTATTGGAACGGCAGTACTTC.

The chain combines TRBV24-1 with TRBJ2-5; 7 bases fit TRBD2. Germline CDR1 KGHDR, CDR2 SFDVKD. The CDR3 runs to 12 residues. J lost 4 bases, V lost 9 bases, and 4 bases had no gene match. The CDR3 nucleotides read TGTGCCACCGGGGAGGGGAGAGAGACCCAGTACTTC. This sequence encodes CATGEGRETQYF.

J is TRBJ2-3 and V is TRBV6-1; TRBD1 might be the D (5 bases). The V and J ends lost 5 bases and 6 bases respectively, with 15 bases between them. Germline loops: CDR1 MNHNS, CDR2 SASEGT. This CDR3 has 14 residues. CDR3 amino acids: CASSRQPALDTQYF. The DNA for the CDR3 is TGTGCCAGCAGTCGACAGCCCGCTTTGGATACGCAGTATTTT.

The V call is TRBV10-2, the J call TRBJ2-3, with 10 bases fitting TRBD1. The CDR3 covers 14 residues. V lost 7 bases, J lost 3 bases, and 4 bases stayed unmatched. CDR1 is WSHSY and CDR2 is SAAADI in the germline V gene. The CDR3 reads CASIDRGRTDTQYF. The DNA of the CDR3 is TGCGCCAGCATTGACAGGGGGCGGACAGATACGCAGTATTTT.

The J gene is TRBJ2-1, the V gene TRBV7-2; 15 nucleotides line up with TRBD2. The CDR3 sequence is 17 residues long. Germline values: CDR1 SGHTA, CDR2 FQGNSA. Trimming took 5 bases from V and 7 from J; bases not matched to a gene: 9. For the CDR3, the DNA is TGTGCCAGCAGCCTAGTTCGGGGACTAGCGGGGGGTAATGAGCAGTTCTTC. Protein product: CASSLVRGLAGGNEQFF. Variable domain in full (rest from reference TRBV7-2 and TRBJ2-1): GAGVSQSPSNKVTEKGKDVELRCDPISGHTALYWYRQSLGQGLEFLIYFQGNSAPDKSGLPSDRFSAERTGGSVSTLTIQRTQQEDSAVYLCASSLVRGLAGGNEQFFGPGTRLTVL.

The rearrangement uses TRBV2 and TRBJ2-3; D is unclear. CDR1 is SNHLY and CDR2 is FYNNEI in the germline V gene. Trimming cost V 6 bases and J 2 bases, with 6 bases left between them. The length of the CDR3 is 12 residues. Here the CDR3 reads CASSTFTDTQYF. The CDR3 DNA reads as TGTGCCAGCAGCACATTCACAGATACGCAGTATTTT.

This clonotype has only a few counts. The V gene is TRBV7-9, the J gene TRBJ2-3, with D possibly being TRBD1 (6 bases). The CDR3 is 12 residues long. Germline V gene data show CDR1 as SEHNR and CDR2 as FQNEAQ (reference sequence). V was clipped by 4 bases and J by 4 bases, with 6 bases between them. CDR3 DNA: TGTGCCAGCAGCTACAGGGCAGATACGCAGTATTTT. This gives the protein CASSYRADTQYF.

The chain carries TRBV19 and TRBJ2-7; TRBD1 or TRBD2 may be the D gene (5 bases each). The CDR3 has 12 amino acids. The V gene lost 3 bases and the J gene lost 6 bases, with 9 bases spanning the gap. The germline CDR1 and CDR2 sequences are LNHDA and SQIVND (reference sequence). The DNA for the CDR3 is TGTGCCAGTAGTATCCGGGGCGCCGAGCAGTACTTC. Its protein product is CASSIRGAEQYF.

The rearrangement links TRBV20-1 to TRBJ2-7, with D maybe TRBD1 (5 bases). Trimming stripped 0 bases from V and 4 bases from J, with 13 bases between. Germline assignment: CDR1 DFQATT and CDR2 SNEGSKA (reference sequence). This CDR3 has 14 amino acids. This CDR3 is CSARDPGAGYEQYF. CDR3 DNA sequence: TGCAGTGCTAGAGATCCTGGGGCTGGATACGAGCAGTACTTC.

The chain has TRBV18 and TRBJ2-3; 9 bases align to TRBD2. V was pared by 1 base and J by 14 bases, with 10 bases of the junction left unmatched. The CDR3 contains 14 residues. CDR1 is KGHSH and CDR2 is LQKENI in the germline V gene. The DNA of the CDR3 is TGTGCCAGCTCACCACAGCGGGGGGCCCATAGTGGGTATTTT. Amino acids: CASSPQRGAHSGYF.

V is TRBV12-5 and J is TRBJ2-1, with D perhaps TRBD1 (7 bases). This CDR3 has 17 residues. Trimming pared 1 base from V and 4 bases from J, leaving 17 bases between. CDR1 and CDR2 (germline): LGHNT, FRNRAP. CDR3 DNA: TGTGCTAGTGGTTTGGGTCCTCAGGGGGGTCAGTACAATGAGCAGTTCTTC. Protein: CASGLGPQGGQYNEQFF.

V usage is TRBV28 and J usage is TRBJ1-5, with D hard to call. Trimming shortened V by 3 bases and J by 0 bases, and 15 bases separated the two germline ends. Germline V gives CDR1 MDHEN, CDR2 SYDVKM. CDR3 length: 17 amino acids. The CDR3 loop reads CASSLGSFLYSNQPQHF. Here the CDR3 DNA reads TGTGCCAGCAGTTTGGGTAGCTTCCTGTATAGCAATCAGCCCCAGCATTTT.

This clonotype has only one observation. The chain couples TRBV11-2 to TRBJ1-1; the D gene is possibly TRBD1 (5 bases). Germline values: CDR1 SGHAT, CDR2 FQNNGV. The CDR3 extends over 14 amino acids. V shed 5 bases and J shed 1 base, with 11 bases lying between them. The DNA of the CDR3 is TGTGCCAGCAGCCAGCTTACAGGGAACACTGAAGCTTTCTTT. Translating gives CASSQLTGNTEAFF.

This clonotype was counted only a few times. The chain combines TRBV6-5 with TRBJ1-6, with 7 bases fitting TRBD1. This CDR3 region has 14 residues. Germline assignment: CDR1 MNHEY and CDR2 SVGAGI. Trimming took 2 bases from V and 7 from J; bases not matched to a gene: 2. CDR3: CASSYAQGNSPLHF. For the CDR3, the DNA is TGTGCCAGCAGTTACGCACAGGGGAATTCACCCCTCCACTTT.

This clonotype turned up a few times. This rearrangement joins TRBV7-8 to TRBJ2-1; 9 bases map to TRBD1. V shed 5 bases and J 1 base; nucleotides not matched to a gene: 3. The CDR3 extends over 15 amino acids. Germline CDR1 is SGHVS and CDR2 is FQNEAQ. CDR3 sequence (DNA): TGTGCCAGCAGCACGGGACAGGGTTCCTACAATGAGCAGTTCTTC. Protein product: CASSTGQGSYNEQFF.

V usage is TRBV6-1 and J usage is TRBJ1-2; perhaps TRBD1 as D (6 bases). Trimming cost V 6 bases and J 4 bases, with 27 bases left between them. The CDR3 covers 18 residues. Germline values: CDR1 MNHNS, CDR2 SASEGT. The CDR3 region has the DNA TGTGCCAGCAGCCTCACCCGGCAGGGGAGAGCGTTTCCCTATGGCTACACCTTC. It yields the protein CASSLTRQGRAFPYGYTF.

This clonotype turned up a few times. This chain joins TRBV2 and TRBJ1-2; D is possibly TRBD1 (6 bases). Germline V gene sequence: CDR1 SNHLY, CDR2 FYNNEI. CDR3 size: 11 residues. The germline V and J ends were trimmed by 5 bases and 13 bases, with 14 bases remaining between them. The CDR3 protein is CASSRDKLITF. CDR3 in DNA: TGTGCCAGCAGTCGGGACAAGTTGATCACCTTC.

As DNA, the CDR3 is TGTGCCAGCAGCTGGACTGAAGAGACCCAGTACTTC. Its translation is CASSWTEETQYF. The rearrangement joins TRBV7-9 to TRBJ2-5, with D maybe TRBD2 (5 bases). CDR3 length equals 12 residues. V dropped 4 bases and J dropped 3 bases, with 6 bases sitting between them. Germline CDR1 and CDR2: SEHNR and FQNEAQ (reference sequence).

This clonotype has only a few counts. The chain uses TRBV11-3 and TRBJ2-2, with 9 bases aligning to TRBD1. After removal of 5 bases from V and 6 bases from J, the junction contained 4 bases not matched to a gene. The CDR3 runs to 14 residues. Per germline, CDR1 SGHNT and CDR2 YENEEA. CDR3 loop: CASSRDREAGELFF. CDR3 nucleotide sequence: TGTGCCAGCAGCCGGGACAGGGAAGCCGGGGAGCTGTTTTTT.

The chain couples TRBV5-1 to TRBJ1-2; D is ambiguous. This CDR3 comprises 14 residues. The V gene lost 0 bases and the J gene lost 6 bases, with 12 bases spanning the gap. Germline V lookup: CDR1 SGHRS, CDR2 YFSETQ. The CDR3 bases are TGCGCCAGCAGCTTGGCCGAGGGAGGCCATGGCTACACCTTC. As protein: CASSLAEGGHGYTF. The complete variable domain, with remaining parts taken from reference TRBV5-1 and TRBJ1-2, reads KAGVTQTPRYLIKTRGQQVTLSCSPISGHRSVSWYQQTPGQGLQFLFEYFSETQRNKGNFPGRFSGRQFSNSRSEMNVSTLELGDSALYLCASSLAEGGHGYTFGSGTRLTVV.

The chain uses TRBV18 and TRBJ2-5; D may be TRBD1 (6 bases). With 8 bases removed from V and 2 bases from J, the gap between germline ends came to 12 bases. Germline V gives CDR1 KGHSH, CDR2 LQKENI. This CDR3 has 13 amino acids. The CDR3 nucleotides read TGTGCCAGCCAGGGGCGGCAGCAAGAGACCCAGTACTTC. Translated, it gives CASQGRQQETQYF. Supplemented by reference TRBV18 and TRBJ2-5, the full variable domain reads NAGVMQNPRHLVRRRGQEARLRCSPMKGHSHVYWYRQLPEEGLKFMVYLQKENIIDESGMPKERFSAEFPKEGPSILRIQQVVRGDSAAYFCASQGRQQETQYFGPGTRLLVL.

The V and J genes are TRBV24-1 and TRBJ1-1; D remains ambiguous. Germline V gene data show CDR1 as KGHDR and CDR2 as SFDVKD. This CDR3 has 15 residues. V dropped 2 bases and J dropped 0 bases, with 9 bases sitting between them. CDR3 in DNA: TGTGCCACCAGTGATTCTGGGCGGATGAACACTGAAGCTTTCTTT. This codes for CATSDSGRMNTEAFF.

The J gene is TRBJ2-1, the V gene TRBV11-3; 7 bases map to TRBD1. V lost 0 bases and J lost 1; bases outside the gene matches: 6. The length of the CDR3 is 17 residues. The V gene's germline CDR1 is SGHNT and CDR2 YENEEA. CDR3 bases: TGTGCCAGCAGCTTAGATCAAGGCAGGGGGTCCTACAATGAGCAGTTCTTC. Protein product: CASSLDQGRGSYNEQFF.

Worth noting for this clonotype: Relative to the germline gene, one junction end is altered; a read error may explain this. V usage is TRBV12-3 or TRBV12-4 and J usage is TRBJ1-1; TRBD1 matches at 7 bases. This CDR3 is 14 amino acids long. CDR3 region: CAGSPQGPNTEAFF. CDR3 sequence (DNA): TGTGCCGGCAGTCCACAGGGGCCTAACACTGAAGCTTTCTTT.

This clonotype was counted a few times. Because the CDR3's place on the DNA is in doubt, the DNA is left out and the CDR3 is given as listed by TCRdb. The rearrangement joins TRBV7-5 to TRBJ1-2. TRBV7-5 is described as a pseudogene. The CDR3 totals 13 residues, both ends included. The CDR3 protein is CISVPEALTGYTF.

This clonotype was counted between two and nine times. The gene calls are TRBV25-1 and TRBJ2-7; TRBD1 aligns across 8 bases. Per germline, CDR1 MGHDK and CDR2 SYGVNS. This CDR3 is built from 14 residues. V shed 6 bases and J 1 base; nucleotides not matched to a gene: 5. The CDR3 reads CASRSRTGSYEQYF. The CDR3 nucleotides read TGTGCCAGCAGATCCCGGACAGGGTCCTACGAGCAGTACTTC.

This clonotype is deemed medium-sized. The chain uses TRBV19 and TRBJ1-5; D gene ambiguous. Germline values: CDR1 LNHDA, CDR2 SQIVND (reference sequence). Trimming stripped 7 bases from V and 0 bases from J, with 10 bases between. The CDR3 runs to 14 residues. The CDR3 region is CASKGRDSNQPQHF. DNA for the CDR3: TGTGCCAGTAAAGGCAGAGATAGCAATCAGCCCCAGCATTTT.